This T cell receptor (beta chain) was sequenced in a study of CD8+ T cells in alopecia areata. The sample's treatment: oral pan-JAK inhibitor, 5-10 mg twice daily. Sampling of alopecia areata patients yielded lesional scalp punch biopsies as well as peripheral blood. This clone showed up just a few times. The antigen remains undetermined. RNA, once extracted, was reverse transcribed into cDNA for use as the sequencing template. The assay was immunoSEQ multiplex PCR, and TCRdb's table has in-frame clones only and misses some. The sample carries 150,000 to 200,000 clones, roughly 64% recorded once. Study-level results: Especially in alopecia totalis/universalis, lesional scalp showed greater clonality than normal scalp did.

Per germline, CDR1 SGHVS and CDR2 FQNEAQ. CDR3 length: 11 amino acids. V lost 6 bases and J 6 bases, leaving 8 bases between the germline ends. The genes are TRBV7-8 and TRBJ1-1; D unresolved. The sequenced sample was CD8+ T cells sorted from blood, obtained at week 24, from a patient treated with tofacitinib. The sequence derives from a human donor with alopecia areata. CDR3 residues: CASSTHSEAFF. The CDR3 DNA sequence: TGTGCCAGCAGTACACATTCTGAAGCTTTCTTT. The full variable domain, completed using reference TRBV7-8 and TRBJ1-1, is GAGVSQSPRYKVAKRGQDVALRCDPISGHVSLFWYQQALGQGPEFLTYFQNEAQLDKSGLPSDRFFAERPEGSVSTLKIQRTQQEDSAVYLCASSTHSEAFFGQGTRLTVV.